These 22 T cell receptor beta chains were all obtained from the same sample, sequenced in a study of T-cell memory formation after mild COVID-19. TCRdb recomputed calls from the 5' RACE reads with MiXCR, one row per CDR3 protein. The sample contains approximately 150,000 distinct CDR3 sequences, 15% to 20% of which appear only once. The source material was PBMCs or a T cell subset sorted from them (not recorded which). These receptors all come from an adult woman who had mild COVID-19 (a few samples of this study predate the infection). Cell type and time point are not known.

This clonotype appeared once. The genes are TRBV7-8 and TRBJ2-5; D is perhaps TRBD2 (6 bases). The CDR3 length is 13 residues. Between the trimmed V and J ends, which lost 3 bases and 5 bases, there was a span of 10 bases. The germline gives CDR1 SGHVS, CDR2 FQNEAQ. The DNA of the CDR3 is TGTGCCAGCAGCTTTTCGGGGAGGGAGACCCAGTACTTC. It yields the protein CASSFSGRETQYF.

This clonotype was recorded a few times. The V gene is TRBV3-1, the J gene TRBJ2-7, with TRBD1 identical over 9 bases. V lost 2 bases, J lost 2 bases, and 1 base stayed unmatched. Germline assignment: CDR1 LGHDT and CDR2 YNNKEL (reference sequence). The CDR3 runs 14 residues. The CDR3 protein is CASSQWTGAYEQYF. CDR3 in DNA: TGTGCCAGCAGCCAATGGACAGGGGCCTACGAGCAGTACTTC.

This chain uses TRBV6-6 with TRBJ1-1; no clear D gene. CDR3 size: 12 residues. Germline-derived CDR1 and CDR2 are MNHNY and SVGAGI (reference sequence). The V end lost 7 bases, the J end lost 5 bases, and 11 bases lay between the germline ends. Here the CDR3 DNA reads TGTGCCAGCACACGGGAACCAACTGAAGCTTTCTTT. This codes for CASTREPTEAFF.

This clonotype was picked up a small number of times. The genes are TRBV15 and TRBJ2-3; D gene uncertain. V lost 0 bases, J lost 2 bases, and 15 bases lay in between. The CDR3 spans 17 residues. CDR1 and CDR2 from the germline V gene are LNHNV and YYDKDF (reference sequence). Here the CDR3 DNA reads TGTGCCACCAGCAGAGATCAGCTCCCAAATCTCACAGATACGCAGTATTTT. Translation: CATSRDQLPNLTDTQYF. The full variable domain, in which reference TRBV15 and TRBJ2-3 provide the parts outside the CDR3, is DAMVIQNPRYQVTQFGKPVTLSCSQTLNHNVMYWYQQKSSQAPKLLFHYYDKDFNNEADTPDNFQSRRPNTSFCFLDIRSPGLGDTAMYLCATSRDQLPNLTDTQYFGPGTRLTVL.

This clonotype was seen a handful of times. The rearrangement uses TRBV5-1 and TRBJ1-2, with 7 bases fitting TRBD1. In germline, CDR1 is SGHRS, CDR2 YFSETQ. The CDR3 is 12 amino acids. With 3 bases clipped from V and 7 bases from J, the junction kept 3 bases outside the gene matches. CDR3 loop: CASSWGTAGYTF. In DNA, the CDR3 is TGCGCCAGCAGCTGGGGGACAGCTGGCTACACCTTC.

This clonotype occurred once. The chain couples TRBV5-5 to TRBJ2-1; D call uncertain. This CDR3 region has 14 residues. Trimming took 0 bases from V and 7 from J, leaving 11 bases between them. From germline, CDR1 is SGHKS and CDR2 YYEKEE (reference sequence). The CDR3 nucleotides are TGTGCCAGCAGCTTGGGCAGATTTTTGAATGAGCAGTTCTTC. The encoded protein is CASSLGRFLNEQFF.

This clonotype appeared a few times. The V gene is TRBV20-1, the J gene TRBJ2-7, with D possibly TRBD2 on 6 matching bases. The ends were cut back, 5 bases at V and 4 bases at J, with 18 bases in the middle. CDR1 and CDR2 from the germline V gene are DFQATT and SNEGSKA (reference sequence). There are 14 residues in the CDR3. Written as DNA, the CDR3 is TGCAGTGCTGGCGTACCGGGACTCACGTACGAGCAGTACTTC. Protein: CSAGVPGLTYEQYF.

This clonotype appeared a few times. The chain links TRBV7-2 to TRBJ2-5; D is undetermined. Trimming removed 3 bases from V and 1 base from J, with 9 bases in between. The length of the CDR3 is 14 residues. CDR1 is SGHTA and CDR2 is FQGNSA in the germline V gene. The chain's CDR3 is CASSLSYLQETQYF. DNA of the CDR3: TGTGCCAGCAGCTTGTCCTACCTCCAAGAGACCCAGTACTTC.

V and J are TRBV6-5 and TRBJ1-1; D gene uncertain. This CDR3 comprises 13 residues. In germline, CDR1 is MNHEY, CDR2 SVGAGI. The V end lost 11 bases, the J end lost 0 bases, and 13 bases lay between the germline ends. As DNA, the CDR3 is TGTGCCTCCATGGTTCGGATGAACACTGAAGCTTTCTTT. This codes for CASMVRMNTEAFF.

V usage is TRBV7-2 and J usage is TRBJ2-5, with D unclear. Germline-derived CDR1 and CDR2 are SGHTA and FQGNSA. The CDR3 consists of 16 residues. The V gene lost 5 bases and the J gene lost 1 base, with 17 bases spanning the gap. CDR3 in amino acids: CASSPQTRSRQETQYF. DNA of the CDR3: TGTGCCAGCAGCCCGCAGACTCGCTCCCGCCAAGAGACCCAGTACTTC.

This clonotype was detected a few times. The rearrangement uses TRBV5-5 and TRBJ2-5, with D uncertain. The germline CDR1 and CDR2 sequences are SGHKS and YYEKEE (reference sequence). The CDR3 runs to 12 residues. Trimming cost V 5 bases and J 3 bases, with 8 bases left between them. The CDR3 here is CASRPSEETQYF. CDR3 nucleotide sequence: TGTGCCAGCAGACCGAGCGAAGAGACCCAGTACTTC.

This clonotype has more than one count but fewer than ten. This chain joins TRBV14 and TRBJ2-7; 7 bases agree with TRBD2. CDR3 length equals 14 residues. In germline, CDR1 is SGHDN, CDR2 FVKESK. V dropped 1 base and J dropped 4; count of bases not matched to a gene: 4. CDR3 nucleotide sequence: TGTGCCAGCAGCCAAGGGCTAGCGGTATACGAGCAGTACTTC. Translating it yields CASSQGLAVYEQYF. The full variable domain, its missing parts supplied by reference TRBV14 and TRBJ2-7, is EAGVTQFPSHSVIEKGQTVTLRCDPISGHDNLYWYRRVMGKEIKFLLHFVKESKQDESGMPNNRFLAERTGGTYSTLKVQPAELEDSGVYFCASSQGLAVYEQYFGPGTRLTVT.

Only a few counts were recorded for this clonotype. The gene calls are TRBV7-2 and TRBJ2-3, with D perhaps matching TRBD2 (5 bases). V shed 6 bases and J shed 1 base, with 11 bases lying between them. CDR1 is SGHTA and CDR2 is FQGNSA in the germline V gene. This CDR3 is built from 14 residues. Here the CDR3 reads CASRASLGTDTQYF. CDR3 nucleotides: TGTGCCAGCAGGGCTAGCCTAGGCACAGATACGCAGTATTTT.

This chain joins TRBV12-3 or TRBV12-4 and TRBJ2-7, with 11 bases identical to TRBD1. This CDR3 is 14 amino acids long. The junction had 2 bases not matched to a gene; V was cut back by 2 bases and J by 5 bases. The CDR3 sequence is CASSLWDRGNEQYF. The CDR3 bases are TGTGCCAGCAGTTTATGGGACAGGGGGAACGAGCAGTACTTC.

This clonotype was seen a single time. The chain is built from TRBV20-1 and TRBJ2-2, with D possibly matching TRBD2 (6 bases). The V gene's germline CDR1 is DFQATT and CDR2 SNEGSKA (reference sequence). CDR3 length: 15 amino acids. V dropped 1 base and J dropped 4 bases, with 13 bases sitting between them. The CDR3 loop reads CSARVSGLLTGELFF. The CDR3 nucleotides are TGCAGTGCTAGAGTTTCGGGACTCCTCACCGGGGAGCTGTTTTTT.

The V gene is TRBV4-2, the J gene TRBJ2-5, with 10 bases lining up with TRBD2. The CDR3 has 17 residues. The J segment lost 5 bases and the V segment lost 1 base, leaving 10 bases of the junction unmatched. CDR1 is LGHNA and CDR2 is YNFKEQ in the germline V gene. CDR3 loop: CASSQVWLAGEQETQYF. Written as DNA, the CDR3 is TGTGCCAGCAGCCAAGTGTGGCTAGCGGGAGAGCAGGAGACCCAGTACTTC.

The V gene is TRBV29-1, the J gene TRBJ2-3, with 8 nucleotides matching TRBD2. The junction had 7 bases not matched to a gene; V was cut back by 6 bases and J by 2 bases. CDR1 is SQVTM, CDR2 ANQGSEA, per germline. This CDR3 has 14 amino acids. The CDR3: CSVKAGAFTDTQYF. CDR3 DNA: TGCAGCGTGAAAGCGGGGGCCTTCACAGATACGCAGTATTTT.

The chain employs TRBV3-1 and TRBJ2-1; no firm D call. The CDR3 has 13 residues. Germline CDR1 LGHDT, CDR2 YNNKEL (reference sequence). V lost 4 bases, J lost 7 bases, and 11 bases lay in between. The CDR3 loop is CASSRYSPNEQFF. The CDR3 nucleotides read TGTGCCAGCAGCCGTTATAGCCCGAATGAGCAGTTCTTC.

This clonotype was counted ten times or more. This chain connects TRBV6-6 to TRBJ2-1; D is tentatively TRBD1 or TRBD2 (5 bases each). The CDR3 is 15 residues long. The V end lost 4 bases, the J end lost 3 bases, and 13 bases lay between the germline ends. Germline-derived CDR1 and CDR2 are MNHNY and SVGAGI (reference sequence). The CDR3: CASSSGTGFYNEQFF. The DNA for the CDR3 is TGTGCCAGCAGTTCCGGGACGGGCTTCTACAATGAGCAGTTCTTC.

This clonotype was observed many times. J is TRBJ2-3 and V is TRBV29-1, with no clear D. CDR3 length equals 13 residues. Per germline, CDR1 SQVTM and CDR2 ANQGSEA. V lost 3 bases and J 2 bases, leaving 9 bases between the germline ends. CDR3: CSVDLQYTDTQYF. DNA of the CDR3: TGCAGCGTTGACCTCCAGTACACAGATACGCAGTATTTT.

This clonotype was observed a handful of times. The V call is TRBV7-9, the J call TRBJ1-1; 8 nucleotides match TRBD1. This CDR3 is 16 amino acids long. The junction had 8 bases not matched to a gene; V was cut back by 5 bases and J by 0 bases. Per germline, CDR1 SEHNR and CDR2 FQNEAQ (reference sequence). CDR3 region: CASSTGQGDMNTEAFF. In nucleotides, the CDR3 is TGTGCCAGCAGCACAGGACAGGGCGACATGAACACTGAAGCTTTCTTT.

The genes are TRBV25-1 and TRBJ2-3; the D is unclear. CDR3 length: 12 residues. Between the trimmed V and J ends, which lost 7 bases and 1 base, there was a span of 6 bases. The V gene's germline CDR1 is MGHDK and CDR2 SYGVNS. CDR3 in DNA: TGTGCCAGCAACTATGGCACAGATACGCAGTATTTT. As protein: CASNYGTDTQYF.